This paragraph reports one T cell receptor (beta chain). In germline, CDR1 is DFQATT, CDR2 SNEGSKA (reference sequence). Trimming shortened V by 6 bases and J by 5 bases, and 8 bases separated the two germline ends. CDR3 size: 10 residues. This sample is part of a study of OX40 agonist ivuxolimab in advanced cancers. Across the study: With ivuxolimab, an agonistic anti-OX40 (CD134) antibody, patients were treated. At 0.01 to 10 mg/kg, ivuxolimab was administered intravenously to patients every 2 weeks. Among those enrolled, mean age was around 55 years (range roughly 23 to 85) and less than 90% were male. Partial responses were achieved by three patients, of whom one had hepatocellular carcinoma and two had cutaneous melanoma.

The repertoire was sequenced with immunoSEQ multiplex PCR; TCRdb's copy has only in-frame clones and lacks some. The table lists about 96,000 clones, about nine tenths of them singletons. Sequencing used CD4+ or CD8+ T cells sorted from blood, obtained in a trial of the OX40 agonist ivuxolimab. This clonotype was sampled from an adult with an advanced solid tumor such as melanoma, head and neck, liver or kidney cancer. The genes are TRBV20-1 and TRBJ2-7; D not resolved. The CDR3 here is CSARADEQYF. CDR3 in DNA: TGCAGTGCCCGGGCAGACGAGCAGTACTTC.